One and the same sample provided the 30 T cell receptor beta chains below, sequenced in a study of T cells expressing NK-cell markers (dated by TCRdb to 2020 to 2022). The library was made by 5' RACE. The sequencer was an Illumina HiSeq 2000. Reads reprocessed by TCRdb are summarized as one entry per CDR3 protein sequence, and DNA is absent. The record for this sample contains 250,000 to 300,000 distinct CDR3 sequences. The ten largest clones add up to roughly 4.2% of the sample. Sequenced material: blood T cells: a sorted CD56 or NKG2C T cell subset, CD4+ or CD8+ T cells, or bulk PBMC T cells (not recorded which). All receptors come from a woman aged 18-70 years in good health.

The chain employs TRBV10-3 and TRBJ2-7; TCRdb names TRBD1, which stays unverified in the absence of DNA. CDR1 and CDR2 from the germline V gene are ENHRY and SYGVKD. This CDR3 region has 13 residues. The CDR3 region is CAISAGQSYEQYF.

This chain connects TRBV11-2 to TRBJ1-6; TCRdb returns TRBD1, unconfirmable since there is no DNA. The germline gives CDR1 SGHAT, CDR2 FQNNGV. The CDR3 is 15 amino acids. CDR3: CASSLFQGASSPLHF. The full variable domain, its missing parts supplied by reference TRBV11-2 and TRBJ1-6, is EAGVAQSPRYKIIEKRQSVAFWCNPISGHATLYWYQQILGQGPKLLIQFQNNGVVDDSQLPKDRFSAERLKGVDSTLKIQPAKLEDSAVYLCASSLFQGASSPLHFGNGTRLTVT.

This rearrangement joins TRBV6-5 to TRBJ2-5; the TRBD2 assignment by TCRdb is unverifiable without DNA. The germline V gene has CDR1 MNHEY and CDR2 SVGAGI. There are 17 residues in the CDR3. CDR3 sequence: CASSSFSGSGLRETQYF.

V gene TRBV12-3 or TRBV12-4 combines with J gene TRBJ1-2. The length of the CDR3 is 12 residues. The CDR3 loop is CASSTRRAGYTF.

The V and J genes are TRBV18 and TRBJ2-2. CDR3 size: 13 residues. The V gene's germline CDR1 is KGHSH and CDR2 LQKENI. CDR3 loop: CASSPPYTGELFF.

The chain links TRBV29-1 to TRBJ1-2; TCRdb calls TRBD1, which cannot be checked without DNA. Germline V gene data show CDR1 as SQVTM and CDR2 as ANQGSEA. The CDR3 runs 13 residues. The CDR3 sequence is CSVGRDPGDGYTF.

This sequence joins TRBV20-1 and TRBJ1-1; lacking DNA, the TRBD1 call made by TCRdb goes unchecked. In germline, CDR1 is DFQATT, CDR2 SNEGSKA (reference sequence). The CDR3 contains 15 residues. The CDR3 region is CSAMGPEKMNTEAFF.

The V and J genes are TRBV3-1 and TRBJ2-5. The CDR3 sequence is 12 residues long. CDR1 and CDR2 from the germline V gene are LGHDT and YNNKEL (reference sequence). The CDR3 protein is CASSQGRVTQYF.

The chain joins TRBV7-3 to TRBJ1-6; TCRdb reports TRBD1, a call that lacks DNA to check it against. The length of the CDR3 is 15 residues. The V gene's germline CDR1 is SGHTA and CDR2 FQGTGA. The CDR3 sequence is CASSLKEGRGSPLHF. The variable domain in full, with the rest retrieved from reference TRBV7-3 and TRBJ1-6, is GAGVSQTPSNKVTEKGKYVELRCDPISGHTALYWYRQSLGQGPEFLIYFQGTGAADDSGLPNDRFFAVRPEGSVSTLKIQRTERGDSAVYLCASSLKEGRGSPLHFGNGTRLTVT.

The rearrangement uses TRBV7-9 and TRBJ1-1. The CDR3 loop spans 12 amino acids. CDR1 and CDR2 from the germline V gene are SEHNR and FQNEAQ (reference sequence). The CDR3: CASSSVNTEAFF.

The V call is TRBV28, the J call TRBJ2-3; without DNA, the TCRdb call of TRBD2 cannot be checked. This CDR3 spans 17 amino acids. CDR1 and CDR2 (germline): MDHEN, SYDVKM. Here the CDR3 reads CASSLWRTERVPDTQYF.

The rearrangement links TRBV7-3 to TRBJ1-1; the D call from TCRdb, TRBD1, cannot be confirmed without DNA. The CDR3 runs to 13 residues. Germline CDR1 and CDR2: SGHTA and FQGTGA. The CDR3 is CASSNQGIAEAFF.

The chain is built from TRBV7-2 and TRBJ2-7; absent DNA, TCRdb's TRBD1 call cannot be checked. Germline V gene lookup returns CDR1 SGHTA and CDR2 FQGNSA. This CDR3 has 14 residues. CDR3 region: CASSSYRPGDEQYF.

V is TRBV20-1 and J is TRBJ2-7; TCRdb returns TRBD2, unconfirmable since there is no DNA. Germline CDR1 is DFQATT and CDR2 is SNEGSKA (reference sequence). The CDR3 contains 15 residues. The CDR3: CSAGLSGDRAYEQYF.

This chain uses TRBV6-2 or TRBV6-3 with TRBJ2-3; checking the TCRdb D call of TRBD1 is not possible without DNA. Germline CDR1 MNHEY, CDR2 SVGEGT. There are 18 residues in the CDR3. CDR3 protein: CASSYSGDRGLFTDTQYF.

The genes are TRBV5-6 and TRBJ2-3; TCRdb lists TRBD2, though no DNA is available to test this call. Per the germline V gene, CDR1 is SGHDT and CDR2 is YYEEEE. The CDR3 is 18 residues long. CDR3 loop: CASSLGVAGIVSTDAQYF. The whole variable domain, remainder taken from reference TRBV5-6 and TRBJ2-3, is DAGVTQSPTHLIKTRGQQVTLRCSPKSGHDTVSWYQQALGQGPQFIFQYYEEEERQRGNFPDRFSGHQFPNYSSELNVNALLLGDSALYLCASSLGVAGIVSTDAQYFGPGTRLTVL.

J is TRBJ2-5 and V is TRBV12-3 or TRBV12-4; the TRBD1 assignment by TCRdb is unverifiable without DNA. The CDR3 runs 14 residues. CDR3 in amino acids: CATRGEPRRETQYF.

The rearrangement uses TRBV7-9 and TRBJ2-4; TCRdb outputs TRBD2, but without DNA this stays unchecked. Germline V CDR1 and CDR2: SEHNR, FQNEAQ (reference sequence). The CDR3 loop spans 13 amino acids. This CDR3 is CASSSAGTSFQYF. The whole variable domain, filled in from reference TRBV7-9 and TRBJ2-4, reads DTGVSQNPRHKITKRGQNVTFRCDPISEHNRLYWYRQTLGQGPEFLTYFQNEAQLEKSRLLSDRFSAERPKGSFSTLEIQRTEQGDSAMYLCASSSAGTSFQYFGAGTRLSVL.

The chain has TRBV2 and TRBJ1-1; checking the TCRdb D call of TRBD1 is not possible without DNA. CDR1 and CDR2 from the germline V gene are SNHLY and FYNNEI. This CDR3 comprises 15 residues. CDR3 sequence: CASSAHRGPDTEAFF.

The chain couples TRBV29-1 to TRBJ2-3; TCRdb's assignment of TRBD1 cannot be checked, as there is no DNA. Looked up from germline, CDR1 is SQVTM and CDR2 is ANQGSEA. The CDR3 sequence is 13 residues long. The CDR3 sequence: CSVVGGATDTQYF.

The chain carries TRBV12-3 or TRBV12-4 and TRBJ2-5; TCRdb picks TRBD2, but there is no DNA to check that call. The CDR3 covers 12 residues. CDR3 in amino acids: CASRTSAETQYF.

V usage is TRBV7-3 and J usage is TRBJ2-2; the TCRdb call, TRBD1, lacks DNA for checking. CDR3 length: 15 amino acids. The V gene's germline CDR1 is SGHTA and CDR2 FQGTGA. The CDR3 region is CASSFTGGNTGELFF.

The chain is built from TRBV6-1 and TRBJ1-1; TCRdb gives TRBD1 as the D gene, but with no DNA this cannot be confirmed. The CDR3 loop spans 15 amino acids. CDR1 is MNHNS and CDR2 is SASEGT in the germline V gene. The CDR3 spells CASSKSGAMGTEAFF.

The V and J genes are TRBV12-3 or TRBV12-4 and TRBJ2-3. This CDR3 is built from 12 residues. The CDR3 reads CASSSTSYTQYF.

The chain carries TRBV11-2 and TRBJ1-6; TCRdb lists TRBD1, though no DNA is available to test this call. This CDR3 has 15 amino acids. Germline V CDR1 and CDR2: SGHAT, FQNNGV. CDR3: CASSPVGGDNSPLHF.

V and J are TRBV4-3 and TRBJ2-2; the D call of TRBD2 rests on TCRdb alone, since no DNA is present to check it. The CDR3 totals 18 residues. CDR1 is LGHNA, CDR2 YSLEER, per germline. CDR3 region: CASSLNLAGGTNTGELFF.

The chain carries TRBV9 and TRBJ1-5; TCRdb designates TRBD1, a call that cannot be tested without DNA. Germline assignment: CDR1 SGDLS and CDR2 YYNGEE. CDR3 size: 16 residues. CDR3 sequence reads: CASSPGGGGWNQPQHF.

J is TRBJ2-1 and V is TRBV9; TCRdb gives TRBD1 as the D gene, but with no DNA this cannot be confirmed. CDR1 SGDLS and CDR2 YYNGEE come from the germline V gene. The CDR3 spans 16 residues. CDR3 protein: CASSVEGGSSYNEQFF.

The V and J genes are TRBV29-1 and TRBJ1-4; TCRdb calls TRBD1, which cannot be checked without DNA. From germline, CDR1 is SQVTM and CDR2 ANQGSEA. The length of the CDR3 is 13 residues. The chain's CDR3 is CSTAQGLNEKLFF.

The CDR3 spells CARHLGTRETQYF. The chain couples TRBV30 to TRBJ2-5. Germline CDR1 and CDR2: GTSNPN and SVGIG (reference sequence). The CDR3 loop spans 13 amino acids.